The rows below give T cell receptor beta chains drawn from one sample of a study of human T cells and chemical hapten exposure. TCRdb recomputed calls from the RACE reads with MiXCR, one row per CDR3 protein. The repertoire holds around 76,000 distinct CDR3 sequences, with 12% as singletons. The material sequenced was whole blood, taken in connection with sensitization to the hapten diphenylcyclopropenone (DPC). Receptor source: a woman aged 60 to 75 with alopecia areata. Some clones in this sample may be carry-over from other donors' samples. The CDR3 runs from the conserved cysteine through the conserved F or W. Fields, in order: CDR3 protein, CDR3 DNA, V gene, clone size, D gene, CDR3 length, J gene. D genes are given only for firm matches. Size is stated for part of the rows, as once, few or many counts, or as a class when the clone is expanded.

CDR3aa: CASSIGANTEAFF
CDR3nt: TGTGCCAGTAGTATAGGGGCGAACACTGAAGCTTTCTTT
v_gene: TRBV19
abundance: .
d_gene: .
len: 13
j_gene: TRBJ1-1

CDR3aa: CASSQEGTGGLSTDTQYF
CDR3nt: TGTGCCAGCAGCCAAGAGGGGACAGGGGGCTTGAGCACAGATACGCAGTATTTT
v_gene: TRBV7-9
abundance: many
d_gene: TRBD1
len: 18
j_gene: TRBJ2-3

CDR3aa: CASSLQGSYTEAFF
CDR3nt: TGTGCCAGCAGTTTACAGGGTTCATACACTGAAGCTTTCTTT
v_gene: TRBV27
abundance: .
d_gene: .
len: 14
j_gene: TRBJ1-1

CDR3aa: CASSRCRGWSMNTEAFF
CDR3nt: TGTGCCAGCAGCAGATGTCGCGGGTGGTCCATGAACACTGAAGCTTTCTTT
v_gene: TRBV21-1
abundance: few
d_gene: .
len: 17
j_gene: TRBJ1-1

CDR3aa: CASSVGADPDTQYF
CDR3nt: TGTGCCAGCAGCGTTGGCGCGGACCCAGATACGCAGTATTTT
v_gene: TRBV9
abundance: .
d_gene: .
len: 14
j_gene: TRBJ2-3

CDR3aa: CSAIRVGRRQSNQPQHF
CDR3nt: TGCAGTGCCATCCGGGTGGGGCGCCGGCAAAGCAATCAGCCCCAGCATTTT
v_gene: TRBV20-1
abundance: many
d_gene: .
len: 17
j_gene: TRBJ1-5

CDR3aa: CASSDRGFGSPLHF
CDR3nt: TGTGCCAGCAGCGACAGGGGTTTCGGTTCACCCCTCCACTTT
v_gene: TRBV7-2
abundance: many
d_gene: TRBD1
len: 14
j_gene: TRBJ1-6

CDR3aa: CSVPHRGNEQFF
CDR3nt: TGCAGCGTTCCGCACAGGGGGAATGAGCAGTTCTTC
v_gene: TRBV29-1
abundance: many
d_gene: TRBD1
len: 12
j_gene: TRBJ2-1

CDR3aa: CASSLDGQGTYEQYF
CDR3nt: TGCGCCAGCAGCTTGGATGGACAGGGGACCTACGAGCAGTACTTC
v_gene: TRBV5-1
abundance: many
d_gene: TRBD1
len: 15
j_gene: TRBJ2-7

CDR3aa: CAISGGSYEQYF
CDR3nt: TGTGCCATCAGTGGGGGCTCCTACGAGCAGTACTTC
v_gene: TRBV10-3
abundance: .
d_gene: .
len: 12
j_gene: TRBJ2-7

CDR3aa: CASRRTGFEGAEAFF
CDR3nt: TGTGCCAGCAGGCGGACAGGGTTTGAAGGTGCTGAAGCTTTCTTT
v_gene: TRBV6-4
abundance: .
d_gene: TRBD1
len: 15
j_gene: TRBJ1-1

CDR3aa: CSARFAGVKTQYF
CDR3nt: TGCAGTGCAAGATTTGCCGGAGTGAAGACCCAGTACTTC
v_gene: TRBV20-1
abundance: .
d_gene: .
len: 13
j_gene: TRBJ2-5

CDR3aa: CSALRGVTSYEQYF
CDR3nt: TGCAGTGCGCTGCGCGGGGTAACCTCCTACGAGCAGTACTTC
v_gene: TRBV20-1
abundance: many
d_gene: .
len: 14
j_gene: TRBJ2-7

CDR3aa: CSAHAMAGNTIYF
CDR3nt: TGCAGTGCTCACGCGATGGCCGGAAACACCATATATTTT
v_gene: TRBV20-1
abundance: few
d_gene: .
len: 13
j_gene: TRBJ1-3

CDR3aa: CSVGRGSYEQYF
CDR3nt: TGCAGCGTTGGAAGGGGTTCATACGAGCAGTACTTC
v_gene: TRBV29-1
abundance: few
d_gene: .
len: 12
j_gene: TRBJ2-7

CDR3aa: CASSQDKKRREAFF
CDR3nt: TGTGCCAGCAGCCAAGATAAAAAGCGGAGGGAAGCTTTCTTT
v_gene: TRBV3-1
abundance: .
d_gene: .
len: 14
j_gene: TRBJ1-1

CDR3aa: CASSPLTTRENGYTF
CDR3nt: TGTGCCAGCTCACCCCTGACAACTCGAGAGAATGGCTACACCTTC
v_gene: TRBV18
abundance: many
d_gene: .
len: 15
j_gene: TRBJ1-2

CDR3aa: CASSLGEHQPQHF
CDR3nt: TGTGCCAGCAGCCTGGGAGAGCATCAGCCCCAGCATTTT
v_gene: TRBV11-1
abundance: many
d_gene: .
len: 13
j_gene: TRBJ1-5

CDR3aa: CAISDVGPGETQYF
CDR3nt: TGTGCCATCAGTGATGTGGGGCCAGGAGAGACCCAGTACTTC
v_gene: TRBV10-3
abundance: .
d_gene: .
len: 14
j_gene: TRBJ2-5

CDR3aa: CASSSGGRSNQPQHF
CDR3nt: TGTGCCAGCAGCTCGGGGGGGAGAAGCAATCAGCCCCAGCATTTT
v_gene: TRBV5-4
abundance: few
d_gene: .
len: 15
j_gene: TRBJ1-5

CDR3aa: CASSQDNRGQVEQFF
CDR3nt: TGCGCCAGCAGCCAAGATAATAGGGGGCAGGTTGAGCAGTTCTTC
v_gene: TRBV4-1
abundance: .
d_gene: TRBD1
len: 15
j_gene: TRBJ2-1

CDR3aa: CASRDRANTGELFF
CDR3nt: TGTGCCAGCAGGGACAGGGCGAACACCGGGGAGCTGTTTTTT
v_gene: TRBV12-3/TRBV12-4
abundance: .
d_gene: TRBD1
len: 14
j_gene: TRBJ2-2

CDR3aa: CSARLAGIETQYF
CDR3nt: TGCAGTGCCCGGCTAGCGGGCATAGAGACCCAGTACTTC
v_gene: TRBV20-1
abundance: many
d_gene: TRBD2
len: 13
j_gene: TRBJ2-5

CDR3aa: CASTRWAGGPSYNEQFF
CDR3nt: TGTGCCAGTACTAGATGGGCGGGGGGCCCTTCCTACAATGAGCAGTTCTTC
v_gene: TRBV19
abundance: few
d_gene: TRBD2
len: 17
j_gene: TRBJ2-1

CDR3aa: CASSHTSGGGELFF
CDR3nt: TGTGCCAGCAGCCACACTAGCGGGGGAGGGGAGCTGTTTTTT
v_gene: TRBV7-6
abundance: many
d_gene: TRBD2
len: 14
j_gene: TRBJ2-2

CDR3aa: CASSGQGETQYF
CDR3nt: TGTGCCAGCAGCGGACAGGGTGAGACCCAGTACTTC
v_gene: TRBV9
abundance: few
d_gene: TRBD1
len: 12
j_gene: TRBJ2-5

CDR3aa: CASSNRGPDTGELFF
CDR3nt: TGTGCCAGCAGCAACAGGGGGCCAGACACCGGGGAGCTGTTTTTT
v_gene: TRBV21-1
abundance: .
d_gene: .
len: 15
j_gene: TRBJ2-2

CDR3aa: CASSIFRSGGVEDGYTF
CDR3nt: TGTGCCAGCAGCATATTTAGGTCGGGAGGGGTCGAGGATGGCTACACCTTC
v_gene: TRBV7-9
abundance: .
d_gene: .
len: 17
j_gene: TRBJ1-2

CDR3aa: CASSLGAGTEPVQFF
CDR3nt: TGTGCCAGCAGCTTAGGGGCCGGGACAGAACCCGTGCAGTTCTTC
v_gene: TRBV11-2
abundance: many
d_gene: TRBD1
len: 15
j_gene: TRBJ2-1

CDR3aa: CASSHSGGPYNEQFF
CDR3nt: TGTGCCAGCAGCCATAGCGGGGGCCCTTACAATGAGCAGTTCTTC
v_gene: TRBV7-6
abundance: .
d_gene: TRBD2
len: 15
j_gene: TRBJ2-1

CDR3aa: CASAFPLTSGGTDTQYF
CDR3nt: TGCGCCAGCGCCTTCCCGTTAACTAGCGGGGGGACAGATACGCAGTATTTT
v_gene: TRBV23-1
abundance: many
d_gene: TRBD2
len: 17
j_gene: TRBJ2-3

CDR3aa: CASTPGQALNTEAFF
CDR3nt: TGTGCCAGCACGCCGGGACAGGCATTGAACACTGAAGCTTTCTTT
v_gene: TRBV12-3/TRBV12-4
abundance: many
d_gene: TRBD1
len: 15
j_gene: TRBJ1-1

CDR3aa: CSAETGHGGTEAFF
CDR3nt: TGCAGTGCAGAAACAGGGCACGGGGGCACTGAAGCTTTCTTT
v_gene: TRBV20-1
abundance: many
d_gene: .
len: 14
j_gene: TRBJ1-1

CDR3aa: CATATGTGKHEQFF
CDR3nt: TGTGCCACCGCAACCGGGACAGGGAAGCACGAGCAGTTCTTC
v_gene: TRBV6-5
abundance: few
d_gene: TRBD1
len: 14
j_gene: TRBJ2-1

CDR3aa: CASSRTRNTEAFF
CDR3nt: TGTGCCAGCAGTCGGACCCGGAACACTGAAGCTTTCTTT
v_gene: TRBV7-3
abundance: .
d_gene: .
len: 13
j_gene: TRBJ1-1

CDR3aa: CASSKNEFRETQYF
CDR3nt: TGTGCCAGCAGCAAAAACGAGTTTAGAGAGACCCAGTACTTC
v_gene: TRBV7-2
abundance: many
d_gene: .
len: 14
j_gene: TRBJ2-5

CDR3aa: CASSNRAENTEAFF
CDR3nt: TGCGCCAGCAGCAACCGGGCGGAGAACACTGAAGCTTTCTTT
v_gene: TRBV5-1
abundance: .
d_gene: .
len: 14
j_gene: TRBJ1-1

CDR3aa: CASSTGQGSYNEQFF
CDR3nt: TGTGCTAGCAGCACGGGACAGGGGTCCTACAATGAGCAGTTCTTC
v_gene: TRBV7-7
abundance: .
d_gene: TRBD1
len: 15
j_gene: TRBJ2-1

CDR3aa: CASSLRQVIEETQYF
CDR3nt: TGTGCCAGCAGCCTCAGACAGGTGATTGAAGAGACCCAGTACTTC
v_gene: TRBV7-9
abundance: many
d_gene: .
len: 15
j_gene: TRBJ2-5

CDR3aa: CASRPPDSRSGNTIYF
CDR3nt: TGTGCCAGCAGACCTCCTGACAGCCGCTCTGGAAACACCATATATTTT
v_gene: TRBV6-6
abundance: few
d_gene: .
len: 16
j_gene: TRBJ1-3

CDR3aa: CASSSTIASGAYEQYF
CDR3nt: TGTGCCAGCAGTTCAACTATCGCTAGCGGGGCCTACGAGCAGTACTTC
v_gene: TRBV7-8
abundance: many
d_gene: TRBD2
len: 16
j_gene: TRBJ2-7

CDR3aa: CASKTTGTVYNEQFF
CDR3nt: TGCGCCAGCAAGACGACAGGGACGGTCTACAATGAGCAGTTCTTC
v_gene: TRBV5-1
abundance: .
d_gene: TRBD1
len: 15
j_gene: TRBJ2-1

CDR3aa: CASSLQVFGSPLHF
CDR3nt: TGTGCCAGCAGCTTACAGGTCTTTGGCTCACCCCTCCACTTT
v_gene: TRBV7-9
abundance: .
d_gene: .
len: 14
j_gene: TRBJ1-6

CDR3aa: CASSLASGTLNTEAFF
CDR3nt: TGTGCCAGCAGCTTAGCGTCAGGGACACTGAACACTGAAGCTTTCTTT
v_gene: TRBV7-9
abundance: many
d_gene: .
len: 16
j_gene: TRBJ1-1

CDR3aa: CASSLPRGGGTDTQYF
CDR3nt: TGTGCCAGCAGCTTGCCCAGGGGGGGTGGTACAGATACGCAGTATTTT
v_gene: TRBV5-4
abundance: many
d_gene: .
len: 16
j_gene: TRBJ2-3

CDR3aa: CASSPLQQPNYGYTF
CDR3nt: TGTGCCAGCTCACCTTTACAGCAACCTAACTATGGCTACACCTTC
v_gene: TRBV18
abundance: few
d_gene: .
len: 15
j_gene: TRBJ1-2

CDR3aa: CASSPTDRGPQPQHF
CDR3nt: TGTGCCAGCAGTCCAACCGACAGGGGGCCCCAGCCCCAGCATTTT
v_gene: TRBV12-3/TRBV12-4
abundance: few
d_gene: TRBD1
len: 15
j_gene: TRBJ1-5

CDR3aa: CATQTMPGSYTEAFF
CDR3nt: TGTGCCACCCAGACGATGCCGGGATCCTACACTGAAGCTTTCTTT
v_gene: TRBV6-2/TRBV6-3
abundance: many
d_gene: .
len: 15
j_gene: TRBJ1-1

CDR3aa: CASSFSPGLASTDTQYF
CDR3nt: TGTGCCAGCAGTTTTTCGCCGGGACTAGCGAGCACAGATACGCAGTATTTT
v_gene: TRBV12-3/TRBV12-4
abundance: many
d_gene: TRBD2
len: 17
j_gene: TRBJ2-3

CDR3aa: CSASQGNMNTEAFF
CDR3nt: TGCAGTGCGTCCCAGGGAAACATGAACACTGAAGCTTTCTTT
v_gene: TRBV20-1
abundance: many
d_gene: .
len: 14
j_gene: TRBJ1-1

CDR3aa: CSARLRAGALYEQYF
CDR3nt: TGCAGCGCTCGTCTCAGGGCAGGGGCTCTCTACGAGCAGTACTTC
v_gene: TRBV29-1
abundance: .
d_gene: .
len: 15
j_gene: TRBJ2-7

CDR3aa: CASSYTRDTQYF
CDR3nt: TGTGCCAGTAGTTACACGCGGGATACGCAGTATTTT
v_gene: TRBV19
abundance: many
d_gene: .
len: 12
j_gene: TRBJ2-3

CDR3aa: CSVGGGQDHSNQPQHF
CDR3nt: TGCAGCGTTGGGGGTGGGCAGGACCATAGCAATCAGCCCCAGCATTTT
v_gene: TRBV29-1
abundance: many
d_gene: .
len: 16
j_gene: TRBJ1-5

CDR3aa: CSAADDRSMNTEAFF
CDR3nt: TGCAGTGCCGCTGACGACAGGTCCATGAACACTGAAGCTTTCTTT
v_gene: TRBV20-1
abundance: .
d_gene: .
len: 15
j_gene: TRBJ1-1